One sample yielded the 21 T cell receptor beta chains listed below, sequenced in a study of T cells in Graves' hyperthyroidism and ophthalmopathy. RNA transcripts provided the source from which TCR beta CDR3 regions were amplified. When the TCR CDR3 underwent first-round RT-PCR, the HTBI primer set was used. TCRdb reprocessed the multiplex PCR reads via MiXCR and lists one record per CDR3 protein. The repertoire consists of around 440,000 distinct CDR3 sequences, with about a sixth occurring once and the leading ten covering 13% to 15%. The sample taken for sequencing was blood. The source is a woman in her late teens or twenties with Graves' hyperthyroidism.

This clonotype was observed at least ten times. The chain employs TRBV28 and TRBJ1-5, with TRBD1 matching 7 bases. Germline CDR1 and CDR2: MDHEN and SYDVKM. The CDR3 contains 15 residues. V shed 3 bases, J shed 5 bases, and the junction held 7 bases outside the gene matches. The CDR3 nucleotides are TGTGCCAGCAGTTTCTCGGACAGGTCCCATCAGCCCCAGCATTTT. Its protein is CASSFSDRSHQPQHF.

Only a few counts were recorded for this clonotype. This chain links TRBV20-1 with TRBJ2-3; a weak D match, TRBD1 (5 bases). The ends were cut back, 3 bases at V and 9 bases at J, with 13 bases in the middle. The CDR3 totals 12 residues. Germline lookup yields CDR1 DFQATT and CDR2 SNEGSKA (reference sequence). CDR3 nucleotide sequence: TGCAGTGCTAGTTCCGGGCCAGGGACGCAGTATTTT. It codes for CSASSGPGTQYF.

Regarding this clonotype: Since a much larger clone is just one base distant, this may be a read error. The rearrangement joins TRBV5-1 to TRBJ1-1; 9 bases match TRBD1. This CDR3 is 14 amino acids long. The ends lost 2 bases at V and 10 bases at J; junction bases unmatched: 9. Germline lookup yields CDR1 SGHRS and CDR2 YFSETQ. As DNA, the CDR3 is TGCGCCAGCAGCTTTGGACAGGGGATAAATGGAGCTTTCTTT. This sequence encodes CASSFGQGINGAFF.

This clonotype was seen more than once but under ten times. The rearrangement joins TRBV12-3 or TRBV12-4 to TRBJ1-2, with 10 bases fitting TRBD1. The CDR3 loop spans 20 amino acids. Losses at the gene ends were 3 bases for V and 4 bases for J; bases not matched to a gene: 20. CDR3 in amino acids: CASSFLDGTGTGALAYGYTF. Written as DNA, the CDR3 is TGTGCCAGCAGTTTTCTGGATGGAACCGGGACAGGGGCCCTCGCCTATGGCTACACCTTC.

This chain connects TRBV19 to TRBJ2-5, with a possible D match to TRBD1 (6 bases). V lost 6 bases, J lost 4 bases, and 15 bases lay in between. From germline, CDR1 is LNHDA and CDR2 SQIVND (reference sequence). The CDR3 extends over 14 amino acids. The CDR3 loop reads CASREQGSGETQYF. The CDR3 nucleotides are TGTGCCAGTAGGGAACAGGGATCTGGAGAGACCCAGTACTTC.

This clonotype was found many times. An end of the junction differs from the germline gene, which may be a read error. The V gene is TRBV20-1, the J gene TRBJ1-2; D unclear. Germline assignment: CDR1 DFQATT and CDR2 SNEGSKA (reference sequence). The CDR3 runs 15 residues. CDR3 nucleotides: TGCAATGCTAGGGTGGACCGTGGTGGTATCTATGGCTACACCTTC. It specifies CNARVDRGGIYGYTF.

This clonotype has just a few counts. This chain links TRBV5-1 with TRBJ2-2, with 9 bases lining up with TRBD1. CDR3 length: 18 amino acids. The V gene's germline CDR1 is SGHRS and CDR2 YFSETQ. Losses at the gene ends were 4 bases for V and 0 bases for J; bases not matched to a gene: 10. The CDR3 sequence is CASSLRTGAFANTGELFF. CDR3 DNA sequence: TGCGCCAGCAGCCTTCGGACAGGGGCCTTCGCGAACACCGGGGAGCTGTTTTTT.

Many counts were recorded for this clonotype. This chain links TRBV11-2 with TRBJ2-2; possible D gene TRBD1, 7 bases. Trimming shortened V by 2 bases and J by 4 bases, and 11 bases separated the two germline ends. CDR1 and CDR2 (germline): SGHAT, FQNNGV. This CDR3 spans 15 amino acids. CDR3 sequence: CASSLNRGGTGELFF. In DNA, the CDR3 is TGTGCCAGCAGCTTAAACAGGGGAGGCACCGGGGAGCTGTTTTTT.

The table lists this clonotype with many counts. CDR3 amino acids: CASRSTGVNTEAFF. Here the CDR3 DNA reads TGTGCCAGCAGATCTACAGGCGTGAACACTGAAGCTTTCTTT. The gene calls are TRBV7-3 and TRBJ1-1; a possible D gene is TRBD1 (5 bases). The germline gives CDR1 SGHTA, CDR2 FQGTGA. V was pared by 6 bases and J by 0 bases, with 11 bases between. The CDR3 sequence is 14 residues long.

This clonotype was recorded many times. The chain carries TRBV28 and TRBJ1-1, with D possibly TRBD1 on 5 matching bases. Trimming took 2 bases from V and 1 from J, leaving 11 bases between them. Germline V gene sequence: CDR1 MDHEN, CDR2 SYDVKM. The CDR3 is 15 residues long. CDR3 nucleotide sequence: TGTGCCAGCAGTTTAGCAGGGACTGGGAACACTGAAGCTTTCTTT. The encoded protein is CASSLAGTGNTEAFF. The full variable domain, in which reference TRBV28 and TRBJ1-1 provide the parts outside the CDR3, is DVKVTQSSRYLVKRTGEKVFLECVQDMDHENMFWYRQDPGLGLRLIYFSYDVKMKEKGDIPEGYSVSREKKERFSLILESASTNQTSMYLCASSLAGTGNTEAFFGQGTRLTVV.

This clonotype was seen many times. V is TRBV4-2 and J is TRBJ2-5, with 9 nucleotides matching TRBD2. CDR1 is LGHNA and CDR2 is YNFKEQ in the germline V gene. J was trimmed by 5 bases and V by 4 bases; bases with no gene match: 11. This CDR3 region has 16 residues. The CDR3 region is CASSLEQTSGGETQYF. CDR3 DNA: TGTGCCAGCAGCCTTGAACAGACTAGCGGTGGGGAGACCCAGTACTTC.

This sequence joins TRBV6-2 or TRBV6-3 and TRBJ1-2; D not resolved. The V gene's germline CDR1 is MNHEY and CDR2 SVGEGT. Trimming removed 10 bases at V and 6 bases at J, with 24 bases between. The CDR3 runs to 15 residues. The CDR3 nucleotides read TGTGCCACACATCCCCTGGTGGAGGGTCGGCATGGCTACACCTTC. Its translation is CATHPLVEGRHGYTF.

A remark on this clonotype: It may be a read error: a sequence one base away is much more abundant. The CDR3 DNA reads as TGTGCCAGCAGAATTGACCGCGGCACCGGGGGGCTGTTTTTT. Translating it yields CASRIDRGTGGLFF. This chain links TRBV2 with TRBJ2-2, with D possibly TRBD2 on 6 matching bases. Germline V gene data show CDR1 as SNHLY and CDR2 as FYNNEI. The CDR3 totals 14 residues.

This clonotype appeared many times. The chain combines TRBV6-1 with TRBJ2-7; 10 bases are a match to TRBD1. This CDR3 has 15 amino acids. With 5 bases clipped from V and 3 bases from J, the junction kept 7 bases outside the gene matches. Germline V gene sequence: CDR1 MNHNS, CDR2 SASEGT. The CDR3 bases are TGTGCCAGCAGTAGGCCGGGACAGGGGCTCTACGAGCAGTACTTC. Protein product: CASSRPGQGLYEQYF.

The table lists this clonotype with many counts. The chain combines TRBV11-2 with TRBJ2-1; 9 bases agree with TRBD1. There are 14 residues in the CDR3. Trimming removed 4 bases from V and 9 bases from J; junction bases left unmatched: 7. Germline assignment: CDR1 SGHAT and CDR2 FQNNGV. CDR3 DNA sequence: TGTGCCAGCAGCTACGGGACAGGGTCATTTGAGCAGTTCTTC. Translation: CASSYGTGSFEQFF.

This clonotype was recorded many times. The chain carries TRBV10-3 and TRBJ2-7, with a weak D call TRBD2 (5 bases). The CDR3 has 15 residues. The V and J ends lost 5 bases and 4 bases respectively, with 18 bases between them. In germline, CDR1 is ENHRY, CDR2 SYGVKD. The CDR3 sequence: CAISRLTGSVYEQYF. The CDR3 DNA follows: TGTGCCATCAGTAGACTAACGGGTTCCGTGTACGAGCAGTACTTC.

This clonotype was seen many times. The chain is built from TRBV5-1 and TRBJ2-7; the match to TRBD1 covers 8 bases. The CDR3 length is 13 residues. Looked up from germline, CDR1 is SGHRS and CDR2 is YFSETQ. Trimming removed 3 bases from V and 6 bases from J; junction bases left unmatched: 5. The CDR3 bases are TGCGCCAGCAGCTCCTCAGGGGGCGCCGAGCAGTACTTC. It is translated as CASSSSGGAEQYF.

This clonotype was seen more than once but under ten times. The rearrangement joins TRBV29-1 to TRBJ2-2, with D perhaps given as TRBD1 or TRBD2 (6 bases each). The CDR3 contains 15 residues. Trimming left V 8 bases short and J 0 bases short, with 16 bases between. Germline CDR1 and CDR2: SQVTM and ANQGSEA. The CDR3 DNA sequence: TGCAGCATCGTTGAAAGGGGGGCGAACACCGGGGAGCTGTTTTTT. Translation gives CSIVERGANTGELFF.

This clonotype was seen ten or more times. The J gene is TRBJ1-4, the V gene TRBV20-1; TRBD1 matches 7 bases. The junction had 5 bases not matched to a gene; V was cut back by 4 bases and J by 0 bases. The germline CDR1 and CDR2 sequences are DFQATT and SNEGSKA (reference sequence). The CDR3 extends over 15 amino acids. CDR3 DNA sequence: TGCAGTGCTATCTGGACAGGAGCAACTAATGAAAAACTGTTTTTT. Protein: CSAIWTGATNEKLFF.

In its sample, this clonotype was seen a few times. In nucleotides, the CDR3 is TGTGCCAGCGACTACGGGGGATCCTATAATTCACCCCTCCACTTT. Amino acids: CASDYGGSYNSPLHF. The gene calls are TRBV2 and TRBJ1-6; possible D gene TRBD1, 5 bases. The germline V and J ends were trimmed by 8 bases and 1 base, with 12 bases remaining between them. This CDR3 is built from 15 residues. Germline V lookup: CDR1 SNHLY, CDR2 FYNNEI.

This clonotype has more than one count but fewer than ten. The chain couples TRBV6-1 to TRBJ1-5; possible D gene TRBD1, 6 bases. V was shortened by 9 bases and J by 4 bases, with 13 bases between the two germline ends. Germline lookup yields CDR1 MNHNS and CDR2 SASEGT. The CDR3 is 13 amino acids. The CDR3 sequence is CASSDRLNQPQHF. The CDR3 nucleotides are TGTGCCAGTTCAGACAGGTTGAATCAGCCCCAGCATTTT.